This T cell receptor (beta chain) derives from a study of monozygotic twins with cystic fibrosis. This clone was counted a few times. Method: immunoSEQ multiplex PCR; TCRdb's copy keeps in-frame clones and lacks some. The sample has about 11,000 clones, 65% to 90% seen once; the top ten hold under 0.65%. V lost 5 bases, J lost 11 bases, and 10 bases lay in between. This CDR3 has 10 residues. The V gene's germline CDR1 is MDHEN and CDR2 SYDVKM. The gene calls are TRBV28 and TRBJ2-7; possibly TRBD1 or TRBD2 for D (5 bases each). The sequence was collected from a man between 18 and 35 years old with cystic fibrosis. Material for sequencing was blood. Written as DNA, the CDR3 is TGTGCCAGCAGTAACCGGGACGAGTACTTC. Encoded protein: CASSNRDEYF.